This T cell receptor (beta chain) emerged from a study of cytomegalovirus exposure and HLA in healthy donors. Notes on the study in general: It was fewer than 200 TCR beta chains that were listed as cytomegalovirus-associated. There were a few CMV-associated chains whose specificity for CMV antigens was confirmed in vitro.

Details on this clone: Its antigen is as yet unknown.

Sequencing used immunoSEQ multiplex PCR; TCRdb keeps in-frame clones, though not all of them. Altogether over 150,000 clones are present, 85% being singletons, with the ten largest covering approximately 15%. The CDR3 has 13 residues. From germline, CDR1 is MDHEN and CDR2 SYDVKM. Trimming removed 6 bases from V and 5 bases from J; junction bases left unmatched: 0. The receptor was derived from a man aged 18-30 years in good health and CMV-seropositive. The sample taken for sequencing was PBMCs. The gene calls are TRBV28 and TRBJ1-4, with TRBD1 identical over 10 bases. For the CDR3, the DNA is TGTGCCAGCAGGGACAGGGGGAATGAAAAACTGTTTTTT. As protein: CASRDRGNEKLFF.